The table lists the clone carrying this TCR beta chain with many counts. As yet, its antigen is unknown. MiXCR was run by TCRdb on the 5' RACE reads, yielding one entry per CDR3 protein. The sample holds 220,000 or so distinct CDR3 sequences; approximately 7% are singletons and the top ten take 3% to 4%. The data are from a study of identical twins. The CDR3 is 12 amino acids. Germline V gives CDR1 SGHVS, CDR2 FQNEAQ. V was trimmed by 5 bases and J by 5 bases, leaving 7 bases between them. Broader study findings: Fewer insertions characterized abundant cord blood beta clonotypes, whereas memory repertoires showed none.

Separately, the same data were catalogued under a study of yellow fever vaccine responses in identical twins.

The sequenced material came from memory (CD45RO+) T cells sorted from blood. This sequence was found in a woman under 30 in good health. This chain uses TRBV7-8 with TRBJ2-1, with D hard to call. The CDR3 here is CASSVKHNEQFF. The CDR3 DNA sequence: TGTGCCAGCAGCGTCAAGCACAATGAGCAGTTCTTC.